This T cell receptor (beta chain) was documented in a study of OX40 agonist ivuxolimab in advanced cancers. Study details: There were three patients with partial responses, one having hepatocellular carcinoma and two cutaneous melanoma.

The table came from immunoSEQ multiplex PCR; TCRdb's copy has only in-frame clones and leaves some out. Here the sample spans around 70,000 clones, 87% being singletons. The CDR3 runs to 16 residues. Per germline, CDR1 SGHDT and CDR2 YYEEEE. Trimming shortened V by 1 base and J by 5 bases, and 16 bases separated the two germline ends. Study outcomes and limitations: The expanded peripheral T cells' antigen specificity was not determined. Dosing at 0.1 to 3.0 mg/kg was accompanied by clonal expansion of CD4+ and CD8+ blood T cells by week 6.

Concerning this clone: What it recognizes is unknown.

The chain is built from TRBV5-6 and TRBJ1-3; D not resolved. This sequence was found in an adult with an advanced solid tumor such as melanoma, head and neck, liver or kidney cancer. The material sequenced was CD4+ or CD8+ T cells sorted from blood, taken in a trial of the OX40 agonist ivuxolimab. CDR3 loop: CASSLLESGVRNTIYF. CDR3 nucleotides: TGTGCCAGCAGCTTGTTGGAATCGGGAGTTAGAAACACCATATATTTT.